The clone carrying this T cell receptor (beta chain) occurred a few times. Antigen unknown. Repertoires were generated with immunoSEQ multiplex PCR, while TCRdb's copy carries only in-frame clones and drops some. In the table there are fewer than 65,000 clones, about 90% of which are singletons. Germline V lookup: CDR1 MNHEY, CDR2 SVGAGI. Trimming left V 5 bases short and J 5 bases short, with 6 bases between. The CDR3 is 11 residues long. Autoimmune disease history or systemic immunosuppression barred patients. The data derive from a study of OX40 agonist ivuxolimab in advanced cancers. For the study at large: Antecedent anti-PD-1, anti-PD-L1 or anti-CTLA-4 therapy was permissible, with roughly 40% having received some.

Regarding the study as a whole: Clonal expansion was seen in CD4+ and CD8+ blood T cells by week 6 at 0.1 to 3.0 mg/kg. Expanded clones belonging to CD8+ T cells outnumbered, on average, those of CD4+.

The sample here was CD4+ or CD8+ T cells sorted from blood, taken in a trial of the OX40 agonist ivuxolimab. The origin of this receptor is an adult with an advanced solid tumor such as melanoma, head and neck, liver or kidney cancer. The chain links TRBV6-5 to TRBJ1-1; D remains unclear. Written as DNA, the CDR3 is TGTGCCAGCAGTCGCCTTACTGAAGCTTTCTTT. Translated, it gives CASSRLTEAFF.